Listed below are T cell receptor beta chains from one sample, sequenced in a study of long-term antiretroviral therapy in people with HIV. The protocol was immunoSEQ multiplex PCR, while the TCRdb copy is restricted to in-frame clones and leaves out a portion. Among 20,000 to 30,000 clones, roughly 80% were seen once, and the ten largest hold about 6%. The sequenced sample was unsorted PBMCs, obtained 0.7 years before starting antiretroviral therapy. All receptors come from a man aged 30 to 39 with HIV. Each CDR3 is given without its conserved first and last residue.

j_call v_call cdr3_aa
TRBJ1-2 TRBV11-2 ASSPGEPYGYT
TRBJ2-1 TRBV4-1 ASSQGPGGPYNEQF
TRBJ1-5 TRBV6-1 ASSEVQGVNQPQH
TRBJ1-1 TRBV7-7 ASSVKVNTEAF
TRBJ2-3 TRBV28 ASSVSSTDTQY
TRBJ2-3 TRBV27 ASSLPGLAGGPGTDTQY
TRBJ2-1 TRBV5-1 ASRLQLGTSGIYNEQF
TRBJ1-2 TRBV9 ASSSRTGDYGYT
TRBJ1-1 TRBV7-6 ASSSRMNTEAF
TRBJ2-5 TRBV21-1 ASSPSLETQY
TRBJ2-7 TRBV6-9 ASSHIAKRDPEAYEQY
TRBJ2-1 TRBV5-1 ASSPPSGKGNEQF
TRBJ2-7 TRBV29-1 SVPRGPYEQY
TRBJ2-1 TRBV11-3 ASSLNRDEQF
TRBJ2-3 TRBV20-1 SATIIDTQY
TRBJ2-1 TRBV28 ASSIPPGALGENEQF
TRBJ2-2 TRBV29-1 SVVDRGPGELF
TRBJ1-1 TRBV7-6 ASSTGLNTEAF
TRBJ2-2 TRBV5-1 ATSRGSPNTGELF
TRBJ2-1 TRBV5-6 ASTMSLQGVYEQF
TRBJ1-5 TRBV6-5 ASSYRQGGQPQH